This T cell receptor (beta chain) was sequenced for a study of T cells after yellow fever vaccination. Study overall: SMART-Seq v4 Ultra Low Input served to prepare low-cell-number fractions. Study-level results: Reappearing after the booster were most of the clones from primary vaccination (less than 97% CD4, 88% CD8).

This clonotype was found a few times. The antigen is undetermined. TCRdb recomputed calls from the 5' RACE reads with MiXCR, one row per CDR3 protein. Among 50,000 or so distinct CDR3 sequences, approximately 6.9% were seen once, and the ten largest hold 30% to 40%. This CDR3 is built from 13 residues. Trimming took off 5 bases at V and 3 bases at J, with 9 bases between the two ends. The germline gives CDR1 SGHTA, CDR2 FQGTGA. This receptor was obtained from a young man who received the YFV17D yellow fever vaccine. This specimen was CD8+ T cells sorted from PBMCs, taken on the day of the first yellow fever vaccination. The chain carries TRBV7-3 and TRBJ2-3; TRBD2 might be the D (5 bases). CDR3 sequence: CASSAIATDTQYF. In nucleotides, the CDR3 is TGTGCCAGCAGCGCAATAGCGACAGATACGCAGTATTTT. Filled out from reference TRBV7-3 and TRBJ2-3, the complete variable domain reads GAGVSQTPSNKVTEKGKYVELRCDPISGHTALYWYRQSLGQGPEFLIYFQGTGAADDSGLPNDRFFAVRPEGSVSTLKIQRTERGDSAVYLCASSAIATDTQYFGPGTRLTVL.